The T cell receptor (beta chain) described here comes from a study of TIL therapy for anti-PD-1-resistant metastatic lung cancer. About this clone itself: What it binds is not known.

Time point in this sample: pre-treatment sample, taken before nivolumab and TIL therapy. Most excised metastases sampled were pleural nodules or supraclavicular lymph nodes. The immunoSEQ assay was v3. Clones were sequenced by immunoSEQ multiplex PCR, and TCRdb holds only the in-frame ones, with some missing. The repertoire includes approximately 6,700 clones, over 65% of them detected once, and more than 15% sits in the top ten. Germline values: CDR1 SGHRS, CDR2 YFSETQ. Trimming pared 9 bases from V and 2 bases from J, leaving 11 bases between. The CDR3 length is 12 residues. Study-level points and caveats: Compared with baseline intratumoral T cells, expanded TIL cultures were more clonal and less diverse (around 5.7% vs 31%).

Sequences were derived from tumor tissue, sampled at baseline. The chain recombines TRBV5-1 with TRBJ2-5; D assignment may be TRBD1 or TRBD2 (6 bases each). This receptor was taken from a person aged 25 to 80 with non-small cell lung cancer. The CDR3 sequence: CATRGVQETQYF. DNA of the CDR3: TGCGCCACAAGGGGGGTGCAAGAGACCCAGTACTTC.